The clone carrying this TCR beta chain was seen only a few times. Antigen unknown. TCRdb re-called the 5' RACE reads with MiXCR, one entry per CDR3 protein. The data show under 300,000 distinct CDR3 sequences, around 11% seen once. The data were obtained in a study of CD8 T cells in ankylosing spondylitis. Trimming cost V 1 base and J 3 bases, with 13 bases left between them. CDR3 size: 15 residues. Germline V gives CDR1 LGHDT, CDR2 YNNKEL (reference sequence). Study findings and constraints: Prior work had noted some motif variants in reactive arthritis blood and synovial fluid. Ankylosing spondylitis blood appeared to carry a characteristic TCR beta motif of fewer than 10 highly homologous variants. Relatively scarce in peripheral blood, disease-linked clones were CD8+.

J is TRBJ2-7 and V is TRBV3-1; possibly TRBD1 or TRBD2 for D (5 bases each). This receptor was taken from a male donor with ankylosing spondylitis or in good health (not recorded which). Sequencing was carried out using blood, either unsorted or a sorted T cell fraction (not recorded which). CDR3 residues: CASSQGTGTLYEQYF. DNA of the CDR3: TGTGCCAGCAGCCAAGGTACCGGGACCCTCTACGAGCAGTACTTC.